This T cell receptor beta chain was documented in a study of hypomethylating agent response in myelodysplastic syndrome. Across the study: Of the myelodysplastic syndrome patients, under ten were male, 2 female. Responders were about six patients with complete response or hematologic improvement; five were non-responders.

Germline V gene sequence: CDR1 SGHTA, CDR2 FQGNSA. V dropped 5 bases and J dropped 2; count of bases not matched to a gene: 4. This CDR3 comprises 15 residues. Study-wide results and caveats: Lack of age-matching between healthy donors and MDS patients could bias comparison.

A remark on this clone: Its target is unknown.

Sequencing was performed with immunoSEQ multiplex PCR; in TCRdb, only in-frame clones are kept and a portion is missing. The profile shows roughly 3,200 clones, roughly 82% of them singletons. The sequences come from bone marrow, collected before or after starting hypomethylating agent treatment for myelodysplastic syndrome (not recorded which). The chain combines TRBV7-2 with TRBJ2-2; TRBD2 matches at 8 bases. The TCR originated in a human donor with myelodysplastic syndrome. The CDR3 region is CASSPGGANTGELFF. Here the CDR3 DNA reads TGTGCCAGCAGCCCGGGGGGGGCTAACACCGGGGAGCTGTTTTTT. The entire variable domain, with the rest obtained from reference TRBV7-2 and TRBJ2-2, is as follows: GAGVSQSPSNKVTEKGKDVELRCDPISGHTALYWYRQSLGQGLEFLIYFQGNSAPDKSGLPSDRFSAERTGGSVSTLTIQRTQQEDSAVYLCASSPGGANTGELFFGEGSRLTVL.